The clone carrying this T cell receptor beta chain was picked up many times. The target antigen is unknown. Unique molecular identifiers featured in how the TCRbeta library was prepared. TCRdb passed the PCR reads through MiXCR, listing each CDR3 protein once. The sample carries a few hundred thousand distinct CDR3 sequences, under 14% recorded once. The data originate from a study of T-cell reconstitution after alpha-beta-depleted transplantation in children. Study conclusions and caveats: Newly produced T cells mostly accounted for T-cell counts and diversity one year post-transplant. Alpha-beta T cells present about two months after transplant were reported to originate from several hundred expanded graft clones.

The sample here was peripheral blood, taken 180 days after TCRalphabeta/CD19-depleted stem cell transplant. The receptor was isolated from a male patient under 10 years old who had a stem cell transplant for chronic granulomatous disease, so the T cells may come from the graft donor.

The CDR3 DNA is TGTGCCAGCAGTTCGCGGGAAGGCCATGTAGATACGCAGTATTTT. Translated, it gives CASSSREGHVDTQYF. The gene calls are TRBV6-5 and TRBJ2-3; maybe TRBD2 (6 bases). Germline loops: CDR1 MNHEY, CDR2 SVGAGI. The V end was cut by 4 bases, the J end by 5 bases, with 16 bases between. The CDR3 sequence is 15 residues long.